A single sample is the source of the 27 T cell receptor beta chains below, sequenced in a study of regulatory T cells in long-lasting Graves disease. Sample time point: persistent/refractory GD, antithyroid drugs over 5 years with positive TRAb. The TCR library was made from RNA extracted from PBMCs. Construction of the TCR beta libraries employed iRepertoire HTBI primers in conjunction with Arm-PCR of CDR3 regions. One entry per CDR3 protein results from TCRdb running MiXCR on the multiplex PCR reads. The sample has 400,000 to 500,000 distinct CDR3 sequences; about 22% are singletons. The sequencing used peripheral blood mononuclear cells (PBMCs), collected when the disease was refractory, from a patient treated with antithyroid drugs. All receptors come from a female donor with Graves disease.

In DNA, the CDR3 is TGCAGTGCTACAGCCCTAACCGGGGACAATCAGCCCCAGCATTTT. As protein: CSATALTGDNQPQHF. The chain uses TRBV20-1 and TRBJ1-5; D is ambiguous. Germline CDR1 reads DFQATT; CDR2 reads SNEGSKA (reference sequence). With 4 bases removed from V and 3 bases from J, the gap between germline ends came to 16 bases. This CDR3 comprises 15 residues.

This clonotype was detected many times. This rearrangement joins TRBV6-1 to TRBJ2-5; TRBD1 is a possible D gene (6 bases). The V gene lost 5 bases and the J gene lost 1 base, with 17 bases spanning the gap. CDR1 is MNHNS, CDR2 SASEGT, per germline. This CDR3 contains 16 residues. The CDR3 loop reads CASSKLDRLIQETQYF. CDR3 coding DNA: TGTGCCAGCAGTAAACTGGACAGACTTATCCAAGAGACCCAGTACTTC.

The table lists this clonotype with many counts. J is TRBJ2-5 and V is TRBV30; D gene ambiguous. The CDR3 loop spans 13 amino acids. Germline-derived CDR1 and CDR2 are GTSNPN and SVGIG (reference sequence). Trimming removed 1 base from V and 4 bases from J, with 10 bases in between. CDR3 bases: TGTGCCTGGAGTGAGGCCTGGTTAGAGACCCAGTACTTC. Protein: CAWSEAWLETQYF.

This clonotype came up many times. The chain is built from TRBV27 and TRBJ2-7; TRBD2 agrees at 12 bases. The CDR3 length is 16 residues. Germline V gives CDR1 MNHEY, CDR2 SMNVEV (reference sequence). The V segment lost 2 bases and the J segment 0 bases; nucleotides outside the gene matches: 2. CDR3 coding DNA: TGTGCCAGCAGTTTAGGACTAGCGGGGAGCTCCTACGAGCAGTACTTC. Translation gives CASSLGLAGSSYEQYF.

CDR3 nucleotides: TGTGCCAGCAGCTCCATAGGCGAGAGTAGAACCGGGGAGCTGTTTTTT. It is translated as CASSSIGESRTGELFF. V usage is TRBV7-2 and J usage is TRBJ2-2, with D unclear. Germline loops: CDR1 SGHTA, CDR2 FQGNSA. The CDR3 is 16 amino acids. Between the trimmed V and J ends, which lost 4 bases and 5 bases, there was a span of 17 bases.

This clonotype was seen a single time. The V call is TRBV28, the J call TRBJ1-3, with D uncertain. Trimming shortened V by 5 bases and J by 0 bases, and 14 bases separated the two germline ends. The germline V gene encodes CDR1 MDHEN and CDR2 SYDVKM. The CDR3 spans 16 residues. The CDR3 sequence is CASSTPSTSSGNTIYF. CDR3 DNA sequence: TGTGCCAGCAGTACCCCATCGACAAGCTCTGGAAACACCATATATTTT.

This clonotype was picked up many times. The V call is TRBV10-3, the J call TRBJ1-4; TRBD1 aligns across 7 bases. The CDR3 is 15 amino acids. Germline values: CDR1 ENHRY, CDR2 SYGVKD. V gave up 2 bases and J gave up 8 bases; unmatched junction bases: 8. In nucleotides, the CDR3 is TGTGCCATCAGTGAGGACAGGGACGAGCGGGAAAAACTGTTTTTT. Protein sequence: CAISEDRDEREKLFF.

This chain uses TRBV7-2 with TRBJ2-4, with TRBD2 identical over 13 bases. Germline V gives CDR1 SGHTA, CDR2 FQGNSA. The CDR3 length is 17 residues. Unmatched junction bases numbered 8, after V lost 1 base and J lost 8 bases. CDR3: CASSLEGWTSGSDIQYF. CDR3 in DNA: TGTGCCAGCAGCTTAGAGGGGTGGACTAGCGGGAGTGACATTCAGTACTTC.

This clonotype was seen a few times. The rearrangement joins TRBV9 to TRBJ1-2; TRBD1 is a possible D gene (5 bases). Trimming removed 4 bases at V and 2 bases at J, with 9 bases between. CDR1 and CDR2 from the germline V gene are SGDLS and YYNGEE. There are 13 residues in the CDR3. The CDR3 spells CASSNRDNYGYTF. CDR3 nucleotide sequence: TGTGCCAGCAGCAACCGGGACAACTATGGCTACACCTTC.

This clonotype occurred a few times. This chain uses TRBV9 with TRBJ2-2; tentatively, D is TRBD1 or TRBD2 (5 bases each). The CDR3 consists of 17 residues. CDR1 is SGDLS and CDR2 is YYNGEE in the germline V gene. V gave up 2 bases and J gave up 6 bases, with 20 bases separating them. The CDR3 spells CASSVGTSSRGAGELFF. The CDR3 bases are TGTGCCAGCAGCGTCGGGACGTCGTCTCGTGGGGCCGGGGAGCTGTTTTTT.

There are many counts of this clonotype. The rearrangement links TRBV28 to TRBJ2-7, with D perhaps TRBD2 (7 bases). The CDR3 sequence is 12 residues long. Looked up from germline, CDR1 is MDHEN and CDR2 is SYDVKM. In DNA form, the CDR3 reads TGTGGGATTAGGGGGGGAGGAGACGAGCAGTACTTC. Translated, it gives CGIRGGGDEQYF.

This clonotype ranks as medium-sized. The rearrangement joins TRBV2 to TRBJ1-5; D is unclear. Germline V gene data show CDR1 as SNHLY and CDR2 as FYNNEI. CDR3 length equals 17 residues. The V end was cut by 3 bases, the J end by 5 bases, with 20 bases between. CDR3 loop: CASSEVWAGENDQPQHF. The CDR3 region has the DNA TGTGCCAGCAGTGAGGTCTGGGCAGGAGAGAACGATCAGCCCCAGCATTTT.

This chain links TRBV19 with TRBJ2-2, with a weak D call TRBD1 (5 bases). Trimming took off 9 bases at V and 1 base at J, with 9 bases between the two ends. From germline, CDR1 is LNHDA and CDR2 SQIVND (reference sequence). CDR3 length: 13 amino acids. The CDR3 bases are TGTGCCAGCGACAGCTGGAACACCGGGGAGCTGTTTTTT. Its protein product is CASDSWNTGELFF. Filled out from reference TRBV19 and TRBJ2-2, the complete variable domain reads DGGITQSPKYLFRKEGQNVTLSCEQNLNHDAMYWYRQDPGQGLRLIYYSQIVNDFQKGDIAEGYSVSREKKESFPLTVTSAQKNPTAFYLCASDSWNTGELFFGEGSRLTVL.

This clonotype was seen only a few times. This chain joins TRBV2 and TRBJ2-2; the D is unclear. The V and J ends lost 3 bases and 6 bases respectively, with 14 bases between them. Germline V gives CDR1 SNHLY, CDR2 FYNNEI. The CDR3 spans 15 residues. CDR3 coding DNA: TGTGCCAGCAGTGACGACAAAAGATCCGCCGGGGAGCTGTTTTTT. Its translation: CASSDDKRSAGELFF.

This rearrangement joins TRBV11-3 to TRBJ2-2, with 9 bases lining up with TRBD2. The V gene's germline CDR1 is SGHNT and CDR2 YENEEA. V dropped 3 bases and J dropped 0; count of bases not matched to a gene: 2. The CDR3 is 16 residues long. CDR3 amino acids: CASSFLAGSNTGELFF. The CDR3 DNA is TGTGCCAGCAGCTTCCTAGCGGGATCGAACACCGGGGAGCTGTTTTTT.

This clonotype was picked up a small number of times. The V and J genes are TRBV9 and TRBJ2-5, with a possible D match to TRBD2 (7 bases). From germline, CDR1 is SGDLS and CDR2 YYNGEE. V dropped 0 bases and J dropped 2 bases, with 29 bases sitting between them. The CDR3 is made up of 21 amino acids. The CDR3 region is CASSVGRWGTGAGGQQETQYF. CDR3 nucleotide sequence: TGTGCCAGCAGCGTAGGGAGATGGGGGACGGGGGCCGGGGGGCAACAAGAGACCCAGTACTTC.

This clonotype was seen repeatedly, ten times or more. This chain uses TRBV25-1 with TRBJ1-1; 8 positions agree with TRBD1. V shed 3 bases and J 4 bases; nucleotides not matched to a gene: 16. The germline gives CDR1 MGHDK, CDR2 SYGVNS. This CDR3 spans 18 amino acids. As DNA, the CDR3 is TGTGCCAGCAGTGACCTATCAGGGGGCGAATTGGATGGCACTGAAGCTTTCTTT. It yields the protein CASSDLSGGELDGTEAFF.

In its sample, this clonotype was seen many times. This rearrangement joins TRBV28 to TRBJ1-1; 8 nucleotides align to TRBD1. This CDR3 has 16 amino acids. V shed 6 bases, J shed 4 bases, and the junction held 13 bases outside the gene matches. CDR1 and CDR2 (germline): MDHEN, SYDVKM. In nucleotides, the CDR3 is TGTGCCAGCAGCCCAAGGACAGGGAAAAGTCGCACTGAAGCTTTCTTT. Encoded protein: CASSPRTGKSRTEAFF.

This clonotype has just one count. The junction differs from germline at one of its ends, possibly a read error. The genes are TRBV5-1 and TRBJ2-1; a weak D match, TRBD1 (5 bases). The CDR3 sequence is 15 residues long. Germline CDR1 reads SGHRS; CDR2 reads YFSETQ. DNA of the CDR3: TGCGCCAGCACCTGGGGCAGGTTTACCTACAATGAGCAGTCCTTC. This encodes CASTWGRFTYNEQSF.

This clonotype has a handful of counts. This sequence joins TRBV28 and TRBJ1-6; 7 bases fit TRBD1. The germline V gene encodes CDR1 MDHEN and CDR2 SYDVKM. Trimming cost V 5 bases and J 9 bases; bases outside gene matches: 10. The CDR3 loop spans 15 amino acids. The CDR3 loop reads CASSILQGDGSPLHF. In DNA form, the CDR3 reads TGTGCCAGCAGTATACTTCAGGGGGACGGTTCACCCCTCCACTTT. The complete variable domain, with remaining parts taken from reference TRBV28 and TRBJ1-6, reads DVKVTQSSRYLVKRTGEKVFLECVQDMDHENMFWYRQDPGLGLRLIYFSYDVKMKEKGDIPEGYSVSREKKERFSLILESASTNQTSMYLCASSILQGDGSPLHFGNGTRLTVT.

This clonotype was seen a few times. The rearrangement joins TRBV11-2 to TRBJ2-7; D may be TRBD1 (6 bases). The CDR3 extends over 13 amino acids. The germline V and J ends were trimmed by 3 bases and 3 bases, with 9 bases remaining between them. The V gene's germline CDR1 is SGHAT and CDR2 FQNNGV. CDR3 bases: TGTGCCAGCAGCTTGAAGGGGGACTACGAGCAGTACTTC. Translation gives CASSLKGDYEQYF.

This clonotype was observed many times. The V call is TRBV24-1, the J call TRBJ1-4; D ambiguous. From germline, CDR1 is KGHDR and CDR2 SFDVKD. The ends were cut back, 3 bases at V and 3 bases at J, with 4 bases in the middle. The CDR3 is made up of 13 amino acids. Here the CDR3 DNA reads TGTGCCACCAGTGATGGACCTAATGAAAAACTGTTTTTT. Amino acid sequence: CATSDGPNEKLFF.

The chain joins TRBV20-1 to TRBJ1-5; 8 bases fit TRBD1. V dropped 1 base and J dropped 8; count of bases not matched to a gene: 7. Germline V lookup: CDR1 DFQATT, CDR2 SNEGSKA (reference sequence). The CDR3 covers 14 residues. Here the CDR3 DNA reads TGCAGTGCTAGAGCACGGACAGGGTTAGAGCCCCAGCATTTT. It encodes CSARARTGLEPQHF.

This clonotype was observed once. The V and J genes are TRBV5-1 and TRBJ2-1, with TRBD2 matching 16 bases. V was pared by 6 bases and J by 7 bases, with 13 bases of the junction left unmatched. Germline CDR1 reads SGHRS; CDR2 reads YFSETQ. This CDR3 has 18 residues. CDR3 bases: TGCGCCAGCAACCTTGGGACTAGCGGGAGGGCCCTTTTGAATGAGCAGTTCTTC. Protein sequence: CASNLGTSGRALLNEQFF.

In its sample, this clonotype was seen a few times. V gene TRBV2 combines with J gene TRBJ1-5; D unclear. Deletions cut 3 bases from V and 3 bases from J, with 12 bases between. Germline assignment: CDR1 SNHLY and CDR2 FYNNEI. The CDR3 totals 15 residues. In DNA, the CDR3 is TGTGCCAGCAGTGAGCGCCGGGCCGCCAATCAGCCCCAGCATTTT. Its protein is CASSERRAANQPQHF.

This clonotype showed up just a few times. The V gene is TRBV7-9, the J gene TRBJ1-6; D uncertain. With 1 base removed from V and 10 bases from J, the gap between germline ends came to 11 bases. This CDR3 has 14 residues. Germline-derived CDR1 and CDR2 are SEHNR and FQNEAQ (reference sequence). The CDR3 loop reads CASSLGLPESPLHF. As DNA, the CDR3 is TGTGCCAGCAGCTTAGGATTGCCAGAATCACCCCTCCACTTT.

In its sample, this clonotype was seen many times. The genes are TRBV12-3 or TRBV12-4 and TRBJ1-2, with 12 positions matching TRBD1. J lost 4 bases, V lost 5 bases, and 8 bases had no gene match. The CDR3 has 16 amino acids. For the CDR3, the DNA is TGTGCCAGCAGTCCCGGGACAGGGGGCCCCACCTATGGCTACACCTTC. It yields the protein CASSPGTGGPTYGYTF.